This passage covers 20 T cell receptor beta chains from one sample sequenced in a study of blood T cell repertoires in COVID-19 (dated by TCRdb to about 2020). The library was generated by the immunoSEQ multiplex PCR assay. The source is immuneACCESS, and TCRdb retained only in-frame sequences with V and J called. Part of the clones is not carried over; for the studies checked, unresolved V genes explain less than half of this, and the remainder is unexplained. The sample table holds approximately 440,000 clones, of which roughly 90% were seen once. Of the sample, roughly 0.72% falls within the top ten clones. The specimen sequenced was PBMCs or T cells enriched from blood (not recorded which). Receptor source: a woman between 18 and 29 years old who had recovered from COVID-19.

The V gene is TRBV6-5, the J gene TRBJ1-2; D call uncertain. Trimming removed 6 bases at V and 7 bases at J, with 15 bases between. Germline V CDR1 and CDR2: MNHEY, SVGAGI. The CDR3 consists of 13 residues. The CDR3 reads CASSWLGSGGYTF. The CDR3 DNA reads as TGTGCCAGCAGCTGGTTGGGGAGCGGTGGCTACACCTTC.

This clone has only one observation. The chain is built from TRBV5-1 and TRBJ2-1; a possible D gene is TRBD2 (7 bases). Germline CDR1 SGHRS, CDR2 YFSETQ. The CDR3 length is 16 residues. V was trimmed by 4 bases and J by 8 bases, leaving 22 bases between them. The CDR3 region has the DNA TGCGCCAGCAGCCTTGCCCTCGGTGGAGGGGGGGATGAGCAGTTCTTC. Translation gives CASSLALGGGGDEQFF.

This clone was detected once. The V call is TRBV7-6, the J call TRBJ1-2; D is perhaps TRBD1 (5 bases). The CDR3 has 15 residues. Germline values: CDR1 SGHVS, CDR2 FNYEAQ. Trimming took off 0 bases at V and 6 bases at J, with 14 bases between the two ends. For the CDR3, the DNA is TGTGCCAGCAGCTTAGCGGCGTGGCGGGACGATGGCTACACCTTC. Translating gives CASSLAAWRDDGYTF.

The V and J genes are TRBV9 and TRBJ2-5; 10 bases agree with TRBD2. The CDR3 totals 15 residues. Losses at the gene ends were 1 base for V and 4 bases for J; bases not matched to a gene: 4. Germline V gives CDR1 SGDLS, CDR2 YYNGEE. As DNA, the CDR3 is TGTGCCAGCAGCGTAACCAGCGGGGGGGCAGAGACCCAGTACTTC. This gives the protein CASSVTSGGAETQYF. The variable domain in full, completed from reference TRBV9 and TRBJ2-5, reads DSGVTQTPKHLITATGQRVTLRCSPRSGDLSVYWYQQSLDQGLQFLIQYYNGEERAKGNILERFSAQQFPDLHSELNLSSLELGDSALYFCASSVTSGGAETQYFGPGTRLLVL.

J is TRBJ2-1 and V is TRBV13; no reliable D call. Per the germline V gene, CDR1 is PRHDT and CDR2 is FYEKMQ (reference sequence). The CDR3 runs to 13 residues. Trimming shortened V by 0 bases and J by 8 bases, and 8 bases separated the two germline ends. DNA of the CDR3: TGTGCCAGCAGCTTAGGCAGAGGTGATGAGCAGTTCTTC. It translates to CASSLGRGDEQFF.

The chain has TRBV13 and TRBJ2-1; 8 nucleotides match TRBD2. The germline CDR1 and CDR2 sequences are PRHDT and FYEKMQ (reference sequence). The CDR3 runs to 16 residues. V lost 4 bases to trimming and J lost 5 bases; unmatched junction nucleotides: 10. The CDR3 spells CASSSRGGLLHNEQFF. CDR3 nucleotides: TGTGCCAGCAGCTCCCGGGGGGGCCTCCTCCACAATGAGCAGTTCTTC.

This clone was counted a few times. The J gene is TRBJ1-6, the V gene TRBV7-8, with D possibly matching TRBD1 (5 bases). The germline gives CDR1 SGHVS, CDR2 FQNEAQ. The CDR3 loop spans 13 amino acids. V gave up 8 bases and J gave up 7 bases, with 12 bases separating them. Written as DNA, the CDR3 is TGTGCCAGCCTAGGGGCAGAGAATTCACCCCTCCACTTT. It is translated as CASLGAENSPLHF.

The chain uses TRBV7-8 and TRBJ1-3; the D gene is possibly TRBD1 (6 bases). The CDR3 runs 17 residues. Trimming stripped 1 base from V and 4 bases from J, with 17 bases between. Germline values: CDR1 SGHVS, CDR2 FQNEAQ. The CDR3: CASSLGEEAGAGNTIYF. CDR3 nucleotide sequence: TGTGCCAGCAGCTTAGGAGAGGAAGCGGGGGCGGGAAACACCATATATTTT.

The rearrangement uses TRBV10-3 and TRBJ1-1; perhaps TRBD1 as D (6 bases). Germline CDR1 ENHRY, CDR2 SYGVKD. Trimming stripped 4 bases from V and 6 bases from J, with 15 bases between. The CDR3 has 14 amino acids. CDR3 bases: TGTGCCATCAGTGGCGCGACAGGTGAGGCTGAAGCTTTCTTT. Translating it yields CAISGATGEAEAFF.

This clone showed up just a few times. The gene calls are TRBV4-1 and TRBJ1-2, with 8 nucleotides matching TRBD1. The CDR3 consists of 16 residues. V trimming: 2 bases; J trimming: 3 bases; junction bases outside the gene matches: 8. CDR1 and CDR2 (germline): MGHRA, YSYEKL. The CDR3 DNA follows: TGCGCCAGCAGCCAAATGTACAGGGGGGAAGACTATGGCTACACCTTC. This gives the protein CASSQMYRGEDYGYTF.

The chain recombines TRBV5-1 with TRBJ1-4; D may be TRBD1 (5 bases). Germline V gene data show CDR1 as SGHRS and CDR2 as YFSETQ. The V gene lost 4 bases and the J gene lost 5 bases, with 15 bases spanning the gap. The CDR3 consists of 15 residues. The CDR3 nucleotides are TGCGCCAGCAGCGATTCCTTGGGGGGGAATGAAAAACTGTTTTTT. Its translation is CASSDSLGGNEKLFF.

The chain couples TRBV28 to TRBJ1-5; the D gene is possibly TRBD1 (6 bases). Germline lookup yields CDR1 MDHEN and CDR2 SYDVKM. CDR3 length: 15 amino acids. V was clipped by 6 bases and J by 8 bases, with 20 bases between them. The CDR3 sequence: CASRALQGTGEPQHF. DNA of the CDR3: TGTGCCAGCAGGGCTCTACAGGGAACCGGGGAGCCCCAGCATTTT.

The rearrangement uses TRBV5-6 and TRBJ1-5; D gene ambiguous. In germline, CDR1 is SGHDT, CDR2 YYEEEE. V was pared by 0 bases and J by 1 base, with 11 bases between. The CDR3 consists of 16 residues. CDR3 residues: CASSLERERSNQPQHF. CDR3 coding DNA: TGTGCCAGCAGCTTGGAACGGGAAAGGAGCAATCAGCCCCAGCATTTT. Supplemented by reference TRBV5-6 and TRBJ1-5, the full variable domain reads DAGVTQSPTHLIKTRGQQVTLRCSPKSGHDTVSWYQQALGQGPQFIFQYYEEEERQRGNFPDRFSGHQFPNYSSELNVNALLLGDSALYLCASSLERERSNQPQHFGDGTRLSIL.

This chain joins TRBV7-9 and TRBJ2-5, with 8 bases fitting TRBD1. CDR1 is SEHNR, CDR2 FQNEAQ, per germline (reference sequence). J was trimmed by 2 bases and V by 3 bases; bases with no gene match: 11. CDR3 size: 17 residues. The CDR3 is CASSFPPGGTGQETQYF. The CDR3 DNA follows: TGTGCCAGCAGCTTCCCCCCAGGGGGCACGGGGCAAGAGACCCAGTACTTC. Looking up the rest from reference TRBV7-9 and TRBJ2-5 gives the full variable domain: DTGVSQNPRHKITKRGQNVTFRCDPISEHNRLYWYRQTLGQGPEFLTYFQNEAQLEKSRLLSDRFSAERPKGSFSTLEIQRTEQGDSAMYLCASSFPPGGTGQETQYFGPGTRLLVL.

This clone was seen ten or more times. The chain couples TRBV5-1 to TRBJ1-4; D unclear. This CDR3 comprises 15 residues. The V end lost 0 bases, the J end lost 4 bases, and 10 bases lay between the germline ends. Germline V gene data show CDR1 as SGHRS and CDR2 as YFSETQ. Written as DNA, the CDR3 is TGCGCCAGCAGCTTGGATCTCGGGGATAATGAAAAACTGTTTTTT. Translation gives CASSLDLGDNEKLFF.

The rearrangement uses TRBV30 and TRBJ1-5; TRBD1 might be the D (6 bases). Germline lookup yields CDR1 GTSNPN and CDR2 SVGIG (reference sequence). Between the trimmed V and J ends, which lost 2 bases and 2 bases, there was a span of 13 bases. The CDR3 has 15 amino acids. The CDR3, as DNA: TGTGCCTGGAGTCCTGGCAGGGGCGGCAATCAGCCCCAGCATTTT. It is translated as CAWSPGRGGNQPQHF.

This clone showed up just a few times. The chain combines TRBV4-1 with TRBJ2-1; 10 bases line up with TRBD2. This CDR3 has 19 amino acids. Per germline, CDR1 MGHRA and CDR2 YSYEKL. The J segment lost 9 bases and the V segment lost 1 base, leaving 18 bases of the junction unmatched. Here the CDR3 reads CASSQGRLLKLAGRFEQFF. The CDR3, as DNA: TGCGCCAGCAGCCAAGGTCGGTTGCTAAAACTAGCGGGGAGGTTTGAGCAGTTCTTC.

The chain is built from TRBV7-9 and TRBJ1-4; 8 positions match TRBD1. Germline CDR1 SEHNR, CDR2 FQNEAQ (reference sequence). The CDR3 is made up of 14 amino acids. With 3 bases clipped from V and 7 bases from J, the junction kept 4 bases outside the gene matches. CDR3 bases: TGTGCCAGCAGCTTCGGACAGGGTGGTGAAAAACTGTTTTTT. This translates into CASSFGQGGEKLFF. Drawing the rest from reference TRBV7-9 and TRBJ1-4, the complete variable domain is DTGVSQNPRHKITKRGQNVTFRCDPISEHNRLYWYRQTLGQGPEFLTYFQNEAQLEKSRLLSDRFSAERPKGSFSTLEIQRTEQGDSAMYLCASSFGQGGEKLFFGSGTQLSVL.

The chain employs TRBV6-1 and TRBJ1-5; 7 bases agree with TRBD1. After removal of 2 bases from V and 5 bases from J, the junction contained 6 bases not matched to a gene. This CDR3 has 15 residues. Germline lookup yields CDR1 MNHNS and CDR2 SASEGT. CDR3 region: CASSETGASYQPQHF. DNA of the CDR3: TGTGCCAGCAGTGAAACAGGGGCTTCTTATCAGCCCCAGCATTTT.

This clone has a single count. The chain joins TRBV5-5 to TRBJ1-1, with D unclear. This CDR3 is built from 13 residues. Germline assignment: CDR1 SGHKS and CDR2 YYEKEE (reference sequence). The V end lost 2 bases, the J end lost 5 bases, and 10 bases lay between the germline ends. CDR3 loop: CASSFNAQTEAFF. The CDR3, as DNA: TGTGCCAGCAGCTTTAACGCACAGACTGAAGCTTTCTTT.